The T cell receptor (beta chain) described here comes from a study of CD8 T cells in Susac syndrome. The authors carried out high-throughput sequencing of TCR beta. They applied it to CD8+ and CD4+ T cells obtained from blood. General study points: The study recognized that its TCR sequencing and HLA analysis covered a relatively small number of individuals.

The CDR3 contains 14 residues. Trimming pared 3 bases from V and 1 base from J, leaving 12 bases between. CDR1 and CDR2 from the germline V gene are DFQATT and SNEGSKA (reference sequence). A remark on this clonotype: What it binds is unknown.

Random hexamers served to reverse transcribe roughly 0.45 to 1 ug RNA. With immunoSEQ multiplex PCR, TCR beta CDR3 was amplified across 54 Vbeta and 13 Jbeta. TCRdb ran MiXCR on the immunoSEQ multiplex PCR reads and lists one entry per CDR3 protein. The data hold approximately 270,000 distinct CDR3 sequences, with approximately 92% observed a single time. The sample was CD4+ T cells from PBMCs. This receptor was obtained from a human donor with multiple sclerosis. This chain joins TRBV20-1 and TRBJ1-1; weak D call: TRBD1 (6 bases). The chain's CDR3 is CSASWGAGNTEAFF. The CDR3 nucleotides read TGCAGTGCTAGTTGGGGGGCAGGGAACACTGAAGCTTTCTTT.